One and the same sample provided the 18 T cell receptor beta chains below, sequenced in a study of blood T cell repertoires in COVID-19. Clones were read by immunoSEQ multiplex PCR, and TCRdb kept only the in-frame ones, dropping some. The profile shows about 68,000 clones, roughly nine tenths of them singletons. Sequenced input: peripheral blood. Receptor source: a middle-aged man with COVID-19, enrolled during active disease.

The rearrangement uses TRBV9 and TRBJ2-1, with 12 bases fitting TRBD2. CDR1 is SGDLS, CDR2 YYNGEE, per germline. The CDR3 consists of 15 residues. With 3 bases clipped from V and 4 bases from J, the junction kept 2 bases outside the gene matches. CDR3: CASSGTSGAYNEQFF. The DNA for the CDR3 is TGTGCCAGCAGCGGGACTAGCGGGGCATACAATGAGCAGTTCTTC. Variable domain in full (rest from reference TRBV9 and TRBJ2-1): DSGVTQTPKHLITATGQRVTLRCSPRSGDLSVYWYQQSLDQGLQFLIQYYNGEERAKGNILERFSAQQFPDLHSELNLSSLELGDSALYFCASSGTSGAYNEQFFGPGTRLTVL.

This chain connects TRBV5-6 to TRBJ2-3; TRBD1 agrees at 9 bases. V was pared by 3 bases and J by 3 bases, with 11 bases of the junction left unmatched. The CDR3 runs to 17 residues. Germline lookup yields CDR1 SGHDT and CDR2 YYEEEE. This CDR3 reads CASSYFGPGQGTDTQYF. CDR3 nucleotides: TGTGCCAGCAGCTACTTTGGGCCGGGACAGGGAACAGATACGCAGTATTTT. The variable domain in full, completed from reference TRBV5-6 and TRBJ2-3, reads DAGVTQSPTHLIKTRGQQVTLRCSPKSGHDTVSWYQQALGQGPQFIFQYYEEEERQRGNFPDRFSGHQFPNYSSELNVNALLLGDSALYLCASSYFGPGQGTDTQYFGPGTRLTVL.

The rearrangement uses TRBV5-1 and TRBJ2-2, with D unresolved. Trimming took off 0 bases at V and 4 bases at J, with 7 bases between the two ends. Germline lookup yields CDR1 SGHRS and CDR2 YFSETQ. This CDR3 comprises 14 residues. CDR3 sequence (DNA): TGCGCCAGCAGCTTGGTGACAACCACCGGGGAGCTGTTTTTT. It is translated as CASSLVTTTGELFF.

The J gene is TRBJ2-1, the V gene TRBV18; D perhaps matches TRBD2 (6 bases). Germline V gene lookup returns CDR1 KGHSH and CDR2 LQKENI. Trimming stripped 0 bases from V and 8 bases from J, with 11 bases between. CDR3 length: 14 residues. The CDR3 sequence: CASSPPGGPDEQFF. The CDR3 nucleotides are TGTGCCAGCTCACCACCGGGGGGTCCGGATGAGCAGTTCTTC.

V is TRBV12-5 and J is TRBJ2-2; D gene ambiguous. Germline values: CDR1 LGHNT, CDR2 FRNRAP. Trimming stripped 2 bases from V and 6 bases from J, with 4 bases between. CDR3 size: 12 residues. CDR3 coding DNA: TGTGCTAGTGGTTTGTCGGCCGGGGAGCTGTTTTTT. Its protein is CASGLSAGELFF.

The chain employs TRBV7-6 and TRBJ2-7; D perhaps matches TRBD1 (6 bases). CDR3 length: 16 amino acids. V lost 1 base, J lost 3 bases, and 16 bases lay in between. Germline CDR1 SGHVS, CDR2 FNYEAQ. CDR3 nucleotides: TGTGCCAGCAGCTTAGGGTCGGGTGGACAGAGCTACGAGCAGTACTTC. This encodes CASSLGSGGQSYEQYF.

CDR3 in DNA: TGCGCCAGCAGCTTGACAGGGGACGAGACCCAGTACTTC. Encoded protein: CASSLTGDETQYF. The chain is built from TRBV5-1 and TRBJ2-5; 7 bases map to TRBD1. J lost 5 bases, V lost 1 base, and 2 bases had no gene match. Germline V gives CDR1 SGHRS, CDR2 YFSETQ. There are 13 residues in the CDR3. Full variable domain (outside the CDR3, taken from reference TRBV5-1 and TRBJ2-5): KAGVTQTPRYLIKTRGQQVTLSCSPISGHRSVSWYQQTPGQGLQFLFEYFSETQRNKGNFPGRFSGRQFSNSRSEMNVSTLELGDSALYLCASSLTGDETQYFGPGTRLLVL.

This sequence joins TRBV27 and TRBJ1-2; D gene ambiguous. Between the trimmed V and J ends, which lost 5 bases and 5 bases, there was a span of 6 bases. Looked up from germline, CDR1 is MNHEY and CDR2 is SMNVEV (reference sequence). The CDR3 is 11 residues long. The CDR3 DNA reads TGTGCCAGCAGTGGAGGGTATGGCTACACCTTC. This translates into CASSGGYGYTF.

This chain joins TRBV30 and TRBJ1-6, with 9 bases lining up with TRBD1. Trimming took 3 bases from V and 1 from J; bases not matched to a gene: 4. CDR3 length: 16 residues. Germline CDR1 is GTSNPN and CDR2 is SVGIG (reference sequence). The chain's CDR3 is CAWSQTGGSYNSPLHF. As DNA, the CDR3 is TGTGCCTGGAGCCAGACAGGGGGATCCTATAATTCACCCCTCCACTTT.

The rearrangement uses TRBV24-1 and TRBJ1-1, with TRBD1 as a possible D gene (5 bases). CDR1 is KGHDR and CDR2 is SFDVKD in the germline V gene. The CDR3 extends over 19 amino acids. V lost 12 bases, J lost 1 base, and 32 bases lay in between. The CDR3 loop reads CADATEPNQGARKNTEAFF. CDR3 in DNA: TGTGCCGATGCGACAGAGCCTAACCAGGGTGCTCGAAAGAACACTGAAGCTTTCTTT.

The V call is TRBV6-1, the J call TRBJ2-2, with no clear D. V lost 0 bases and J 3 bases, leaving 8 bases between the germline ends. CDR1 and CDR2 (germline): MNHNS, SASEGT. There are 15 residues in the CDR3. The CDR3 nucleotides are TGTGCCAGCAGTGAAGCTCAGGTTTACACCGGGGAGCTGTTTTTT. Translation: CASSEAQVYTGELFF.

The chain joins TRBV5-1 to TRBJ1-1; D ambiguous. This CDR3 contains 13 residues. V was pared by 0 bases and J by 1 base, with 4 bases between. The V gene's germline CDR1 is SGHRS and CDR2 YFSETQ. CDR3 bases: TGCGCCAGCAGCTTGGACTCGAACACTGAAGCTTTCTTT. Translated: CASSLDSNTEAFF.

The chain carries TRBV20-1 and TRBJ1-2; TRBD1 is a possible D gene (6 bases). This CDR3 has 11 amino acids. Germline CDR1 is DFQATT and CDR2 is SNEGSKA (reference sequence). Trimming removed 6 bases from V and 13 bases from J, with 18 bases in between. CDR3 sequence: CSARTAGGSTF. Written as DNA, the CDR3 is TGCAGTGCCAGGACAGCTGGTGGGAGCACCTTC.

This clone has more than one count but fewer than ten. The J gene is TRBJ1-5, the V gene TRBV19; TRBD1 might be the D (5 bases). The CDR3 runs to 14 residues. The V gene's germline CDR1 is LNHDA and CDR2 SQIVND (reference sequence). The germline V and J ends were trimmed by 7 bases and 3 bases, with 13 bases remaining between them. The CDR3 reads CASTPTVNNQPQHF. The CDR3 region has the DNA TGTGCCAGTACCCCGACAGTGAACAATCAGCCCCAGCATTTT.

The rearrangement uses TRBV4-2 and TRBJ2-3; TRBD2 matches 10 bases. Germline loops: CDR1 LGHNA, CDR2 YNFKEQ. V trimming: 1 base; J trimming: 2 bases; junction bases outside the gene matches: 3. The CDR3 runs 16 residues. DNA for the CDR3: TGTGCCAGCAGCCAAGCTAGCGGGGGAAACACAGATACGCAGTATTTT. Its protein is CASSQASGGNTDTQYF.

This sequence joins TRBV6-5 and TRBJ1-2; 9 bases are shared with TRBD1. The CDR3 runs 16 residues. Germline values: CDR1 MNHEY, CDR2 SVGAGI. V shed 4 bases and J 4 bases; nucleotides not matched to a gene: 10. CDR3 in DNA: TGTGCCAGCAGTTTTCGGGACAGGGCCCTGAGCTATGGCTACACCTTC. Translating gives CASSFRDRALSYGYTF.

The chain combines TRBV11-2 with TRBJ2-3, with D possibly matching TRBD2 (7 bases). Germline CDR1 is SGHAT and CDR2 is FQNNGV. This CDR3 has 17 amino acids. V was cut by 1 base and J by 1 base, with 15 bases left in between. The CDR3 coding sequence is TGTGCCAGCAGCTTAGGGGCGGCGGGGGCCGGCACAGATACGCAGTATTTT. It encodes CASSLGAAGAGTDTQYF.

Concerning this clone: Other DNA sequences from this sample encode an identical CDR3 as well. The rearrangement links TRBV4-1 to TRBJ1-2; 8 bases match TRBD1. Germline values: CDR1 MGHRA, CDR2 YSYEKL. The CDR3 runs to 16 residues. After removal of 4 bases from V and 4 bases from J, the junction contained 11 bases not matched to a gene. Here the CDR3 DNA reads TGCGCCAGCAGCCCCGGCCAGGGGGCACTTGGCTATGGCTACACCTTC. Translating it yields CASSPGQGALGYGYTF.